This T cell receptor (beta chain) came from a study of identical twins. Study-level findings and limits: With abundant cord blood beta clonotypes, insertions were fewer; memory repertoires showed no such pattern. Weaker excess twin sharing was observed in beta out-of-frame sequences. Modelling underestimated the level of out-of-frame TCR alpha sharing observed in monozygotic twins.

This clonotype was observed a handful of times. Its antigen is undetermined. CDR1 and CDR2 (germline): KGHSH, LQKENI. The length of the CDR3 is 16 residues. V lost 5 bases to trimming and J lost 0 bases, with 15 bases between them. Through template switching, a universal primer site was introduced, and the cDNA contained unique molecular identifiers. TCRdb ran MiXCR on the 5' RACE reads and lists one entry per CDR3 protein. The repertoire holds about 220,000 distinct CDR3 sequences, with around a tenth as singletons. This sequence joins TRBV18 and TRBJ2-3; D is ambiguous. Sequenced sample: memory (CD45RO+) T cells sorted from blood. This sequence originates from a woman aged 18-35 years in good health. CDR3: CASSTNWDPSTDTQYF. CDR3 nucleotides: TGTGCCAGCTCAACAAACTGGGATCCTAGCACAGATACGCAGTATTTT. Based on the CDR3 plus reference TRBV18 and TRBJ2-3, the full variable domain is NAGVMQNPRHLVRRRGQEARLRCSPMKGHSHVYWYRQLPEEGLKFMVYLQKENIIDESGMPKERFSAEFPKEGPSILRIQQVVRGDSAAYFCASSTNWDPSTDTQYFGPGTRLTVL.